The 24 T cell receptor beta chains below all came from one sample that was sequenced in a study of OX40 agonist ivuxolimab in advanced cancers. The method was immunoSEQ multiplex PCR; TCRdb's version includes in-frame clones alone and lacks a portion of them. The sample has 70,000 to 95,000 clones, under 95% seen once. The sample here was CD4+ or CD8+ T cells sorted from blood, taken in a trial of the OX40 agonist ivuxolimab. These receptors were collected from an adult with an advanced solid tumor such as melanoma, head and neck, liver or kidney cancer.

CDR3 sequence reads: CASSTGLAGGGSTDTQYF. As DNA, the CDR3 is TGTGCCAGCAGCACGGGACTAGCGGGAGGCGGGAGCACAGATACGCAGTATTTT. This chain connects TRBV7-2 to TRBJ2-3, with TRBD2 matching 15 bases. Germline lookup yields CDR1 SGHTA and CDR2 FQGNSA. The CDR3 runs 18 residues. Unmatched junction bases numbered 6, after V lost 5 bases and J lost 0 bases.

The chain joins TRBV7-9 to TRBJ1-5, with TRBD1 matching over 8 bases. V gave up 2 bases and J gave up 7 bases; unmatched junction bases: 10. CDR1 and CDR2 (germline): SEHNR, FQNEAQ (reference sequence). The CDR3 spans 16 residues. The CDR3 coding sequence is TGTGCCAGCAGCTTACAAAACGGGACAGGCCCCCAGCCCCAGCATTTT. Residues: CASSLQNGTGPQPQHF.

This clone was observed once. The chain has TRBV6-1 and TRBJ2-2; D perhaps matches TRBD1 (5 bases). CDR1 and CDR2 from the germline V gene are MNHNS and SASEGT. Trimming removed 7 bases from V and 5 bases from J, with 17 bases in between. The CDR3 totals 15 residues. The CDR3 region has the DNA TGTGCCAGCACTCCGGCCAGGGCCTTAACCGGGGAGCTGTTTTTT. Its translation is CASTPARALTGELFF.

This chain joins TRBV5-4 and TRBJ2-5, with TRBD1 identical over 9 bases. V lost 4 bases and J lost 3; bases outside the gene matches: 7. Germline CDR1 SGHNT, CDR2 YYREEE (reference sequence). The CDR3 length is 15 residues. CDR3 sequence reads: CASSISGTGKETQYF. The CDR3 nucleotides are TGTGCCAGCAGCATCTCCGGGACAGGGAAAGAGACCCAGTACTTC.

This clone was seen once. The rearrangement uses TRBV7-2 and TRBJ2-3; D not resolved. The CDR3 length is 12 residues. V dropped 6 bases and J dropped 3 bases, with 7 bases sitting between them. Germline V gives CDR1 SGHTA, CDR2 FQGNSA. The CDR3 protein is CASRLVTDTQYF. The DNA for the CDR3 is TGTGCCAGCAGGCTCGTTACAGATACGCAGTATTTT.

V gene TRBV19 combines with J gene TRBJ2-1, with D unresolved. V was trimmed by 8 bases and J by 7 bases, leaving 9 bases between them. CDR1 is LNHDA, CDR2 SQIVND, per germline (reference sequence). The CDR3 length is 11 residues. CDR3 amino acids: CASGDRNEQFF. DNA of the CDR3: TGTGCCAGTGGGGATCGAAATGAGCAGTTCTTC. The complete variable domain, with remaining parts taken from reference TRBV19 and TRBJ2-1, reads DGGITQSPKYLFRKEGQNVTLSCEQNLNHDAMYWYRQDPGQGLRLIYYSQIVNDFQKGDIAEGYSVSREKKESFPLTVTSAQKNPTAFYLCASGDRNEQFFGPGTRLTVL.

The J gene is TRBJ2-1, the V gene TRBV27, with unresolved D. The CDR3 is 16 amino acids. CDR1 MNHEY and CDR2 SMNVEV come from the germline V gene (reference sequence). The V and J ends lost 3 bases and 0 bases respectively, with 12 bases between them. CDR3 protein: CASSFLARSSYNEQFF. The CDR3, as DNA: TGTGCCAGCAGTTTCCTGGCCCGGAGCTCCTACAATGAGCAGTTCTTC.

Note on this clone: This sample also contains other DNA sequences that code for the same CDR3. This chain uses TRBV28 with TRBJ1-2, with TRBD1 matching over 7 bases. CDR1 and CDR2 (germline): MDHEN, SYDVKM. Trimming at V came to 6 bases and at J to 3 bases, leaving 4 bases not matched to a gene. The CDR3 has 13 amino acids. The chain's CDR3 is CASSLTGDYGYTF. Here the CDR3 DNA reads TGTGCCAGCAGCCTAACAGGGGACTATGGCTACACCTTC.

The rearrangement uses TRBV11-2 and TRBJ2-5; D uncertain. CDR1 and CDR2 (germline): SGHAT, FQNNGV. CDR3 size: 13 residues. V was cut by 3 bases and J by 2 bases, with 7 bases left in between. The CDR3 DNA reads TGTGCCAGCAGCTTCTCGGCTCAAGAGACCCAGTACTTC. It codes for CASSFSAQETQYF.

The chain carries TRBV19 and TRBJ2-2, with TRBD2 matching 8 bases. Germline V CDR1 and CDR2: LNHDA, SQIVND (reference sequence). The CDR3 contains 16 residues. The V segment lost 7 bases and the J segment 2 bases; nucleotides outside the gene matches: 9. The CDR3 region is CASNPFGGANTGELFF. DNA for the CDR3: TGTGCCAGTAACCCATTCGGGGGGGCCAACACCGGGGAGCTGTTTTTT.

This chain connects TRBV19 to TRBJ1-3, with TRBD1 matching over 8 bases. Germline trimming cut 6 bases from V and 2 bases from J; bases unmatched to any gene: 3. The CDR3 runs 14 residues. Germline V gene sequence: CDR1 LNHDA, CDR2 SQIVND (reference sequence). The CDR3 region is CASRSQGAGNTIYF. CDR3 in DNA: TGTGCCAGTAGATCACAGGGGGCTGGAAACACCATATATTTT.

V usage is TRBV4-2 and J usage is TRBJ1-2; unclear D gene. The CDR3 is made up of 14 amino acids. Looked up from germline, CDR1 is LGHNA and CDR2 is YNFKEQ. V dropped 1 base and J dropped 8 bases, with 14 bases sitting between them. The CDR3 DNA is TGTGCCAGCAGCCAAGGGGGATCGACACTAGGCTACACCTTC. This translates into CASSQGGSTLGYTF.

This chain joins TRBV6-1 and TRBJ1-1; D call uncertain. The CDR3 is 12 residues long. Germline CDR1 MNHNS, CDR2 SASEGT. V was cut by 8 bases and J by 2 bases, with 9 bases left in between. CDR3: CASRAANTEAFF. DNA for the CDR3: TGTGCCAGCCGGGCAGCTAACACTGAAGCTTTCTTT.

This clone was picked up one time. V is TRBV5-1 and J is TRBJ1-4, with 7 nucleotides matching TRBD1. The CDR3 length is 16 residues. CDR1 is SGHRS, CDR2 YFSETQ, per germline. Trimming removed 4 bases from V and 3 bases from J; junction bases left unmatched: 9. CDR3 sequence: CASSLGQDLSNEKLFF. The CDR3 nucleotides are TGCGCCAGCAGCCTAGGACAGGACCTTTCTAATGAAAAACTGTTTTTT.

V gene TRBV27 combines with J gene TRBJ2-1; D is unclear. The CDR3 totals 15 residues. Trimming took off 2 bases at V and 7 bases at J, with 15 bases between the two ends. Germline lookup yields CDR1 MNHEY and CDR2 SMNVEV (reference sequence). The DNA of the CDR3 is TGTGCCAGCAGTTTAATCTCTCTAGGCATTAATGAGCAGTTCTTC. Amino acid sequence: CASSLISLGINEQFF.

J is TRBJ1-4 and V is TRBV6-6; the D is unclear. V was trimmed by 6 bases and J by 4 bases, leaving 9 bases between them. The germline V gene has CDR1 MNHNY and CDR2 SVGAGI (reference sequence). The CDR3 consists of 13 residues. CDR3 amino acids: CASSQVFNEKLFF. In DNA form, the CDR3 reads TGTGCCAGCAGCCAAGTCTTTAATGAAAAACTGTTTTTT.

This rearrangement joins TRBV28 to TRBJ1-4; 11 nucleotides align to TRBD1. The germline gives CDR1 MDHEN, CDR2 SYDVKM. The CDR3 sequence is 15 residues long. The V and J ends lost 5 bases and 6 bases, in that order; junction bases with no gene match: 5. The CDR3 protein is CASSTGQGAYEKLFF. Written as DNA, the CDR3 is TGTGCCAGCAGTACCGGACAGGGGGCTTATGAAAAACTGTTTTTT.

Worth noting for this clone: Other DNA sequences in the same sample also yield this CDR3. The genes are TRBV28 and TRBJ1-2; the match to TRBD1 covers 10 bases. V was clipped by 6 bases and J by 3 bases; unmatched bases: 1. The CDR3 has 13 amino acids. Germline CDR1 and CDR2: MDHEN and SYDVKM. The CDR3 nucleotides are TGTGCCAGCAGGACAGGGGGCGACTATGGCTACACCTTC. This translates into CASRTGGDYGYTF.

This CDR3 reads CASSSFYRIIMTNEKLFF. CDR3 DNA: TGTGCCAGCAGTTCTTTTTACAGGATAATTATGACTAATGAAAAACTGTTTTTT. The rearrangement joins TRBV27 to TRBJ1-4; TRBD1 might be the D (5 bases). CDR1 is MNHEY and CDR2 is SMNVEV in the germline V gene (reference sequence). This CDR3 contains 18 residues. V was cut by 4 bases and J by 2 bases, with 20 bases left in between.

This clone is a singleton in its sample. The chain combines TRBV19 with TRBJ1-5; D possibly corresponds to TRBD1 (5 bases). Trimming cost V 1 base and J 7 bases, with 11 bases left between them. Per germline, CDR1 LNHDA and CDR2 SQIVND (reference sequence). CDR3 length: 14 amino acids. The CDR3 region is CASSIVQGEQPQHF. DNA of the CDR3: TGTGCCAGTAGTATAGTGCAGGGTGAACAGCCCCAGCATTTT.

V and J are TRBV18 and TRBJ2-2; D perhaps matches TRBD1 (5 bases). This CDR3 is 16 amino acids long. Trimming took off 3 bases at V and 0 bases at J, with 11 bases between the two ends. Germline V gene data show CDR1 as KGHSH and CDR2 as LQKENI. The CDR3 loop is CASSPPLGPNTGELFF. CDR3 bases: TGTGCCAGCTCACCTCCCCTGGGGCCGAACACCGGGGAGCTGTTTTTT.

This clone was picked up one time. V and J are TRBV5-1 and TRBJ1-6; D is unclear. V lost 0 bases, J lost 6 bases, and 7 bases lay in between. The germline gives CDR1 SGHRS, CDR2 YFSETQ. This CDR3 region has 14 residues. CDR3 residues: CASSLDGSNSPLHF. As DNA, the CDR3 is TGCGCCAGCAGCTTGGACGGAAGTAATTCACCCCTCCACTTT.

The chain carries TRBV5-1 and TRBJ2-3, with 10 bases identical to TRBD2. The CDR3 covers 16 residues. CDR1 is SGHRS, CDR2 YFSETQ, per germline. J was trimmed by 7 bases and V by 4 bases; bases with no gene match: 12. The CDR3 reads CASSRGAGLADHTQYF. DNA for the CDR3: TGCGCCAGCAGCCGGGGGGCTGGACTAGCGGACCATACGCAGTATTTT. Drawing the rest from reference TRBV5-1 and TRBJ2-3, the complete variable domain is KAGVTQTPRYLIKTRGQQVTLSCSPISGHRSVSWYQQTPGQGLQFLFEYFSETQRNKGNFPGRFSGRQFSNSRSEMNVSTLELGDSALYLCASSRGAGLADHTQYFGPGTRLTVL.

The chain is built from TRBV18 and TRBJ2-5; D might be TRBD2 (6 bases). Between the trimmed V and J ends, which lost 4 bases and 0 bases, there was a span of 6 bases. Germline CDR1 and CDR2: KGHSH and LQKENI. The CDR3 extends over 13 amino acids. CDR3 in DNA: TGTGCCAGCTCACGGGACTACCAAGAGACCCAGTACTTC. Translating gives CASSRDYQETQYF.